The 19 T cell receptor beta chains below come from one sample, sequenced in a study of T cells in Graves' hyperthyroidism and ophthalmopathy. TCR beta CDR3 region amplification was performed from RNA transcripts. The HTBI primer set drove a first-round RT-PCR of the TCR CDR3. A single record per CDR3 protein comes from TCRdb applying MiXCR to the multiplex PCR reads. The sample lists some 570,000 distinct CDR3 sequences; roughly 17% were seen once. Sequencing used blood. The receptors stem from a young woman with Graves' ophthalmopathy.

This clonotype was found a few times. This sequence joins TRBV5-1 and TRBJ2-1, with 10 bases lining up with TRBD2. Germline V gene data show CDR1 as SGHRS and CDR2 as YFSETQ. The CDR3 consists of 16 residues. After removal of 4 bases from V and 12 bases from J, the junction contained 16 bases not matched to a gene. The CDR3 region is CASSPTAAGGPVRQFF. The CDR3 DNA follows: TGCGCCAGCAGCCCCACGGCAGCGGGGGGGCCGGTTCGGCAGTTCTTC. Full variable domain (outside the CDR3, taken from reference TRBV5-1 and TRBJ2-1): KAGVTQTPRYLIKTRGQQVTLSCSPISGHRSVSWYQQTPGQGLQFLFEYFSETQRNKGNFPGRFSGRQFSNSRSEMNVSTLELGDSALYLCASSPTAAGGPVRQFFGPGTRLTVL.

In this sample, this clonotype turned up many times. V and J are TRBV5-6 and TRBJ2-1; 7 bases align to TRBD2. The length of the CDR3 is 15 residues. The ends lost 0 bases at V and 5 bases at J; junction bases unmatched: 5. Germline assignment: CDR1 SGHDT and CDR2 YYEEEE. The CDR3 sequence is CASSLGLAAHNEQFF. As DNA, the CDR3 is TGTGCCAGCAGCTTGGGGCTAGCGGCCCACAATGAGCAGTTCTTC.

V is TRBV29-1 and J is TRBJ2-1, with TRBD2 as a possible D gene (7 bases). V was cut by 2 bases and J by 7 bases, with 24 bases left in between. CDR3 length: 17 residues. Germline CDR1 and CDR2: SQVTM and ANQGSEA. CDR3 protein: CSVEIWEGEKGGNEQFF. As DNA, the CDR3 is TGCAGCGTTGAAATCTGGGAGGGTGAAAAAGGGGGAAATGAGCAGTTCTTC.

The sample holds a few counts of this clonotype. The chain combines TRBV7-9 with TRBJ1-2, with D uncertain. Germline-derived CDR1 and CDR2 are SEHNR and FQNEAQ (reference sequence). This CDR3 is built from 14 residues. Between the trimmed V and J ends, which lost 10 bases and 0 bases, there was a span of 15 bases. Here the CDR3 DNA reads TGTGCCACCGCCGGACTACTCCCTAACTATGGCTACACCTTC. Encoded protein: CATAGLLPNYGYTF.

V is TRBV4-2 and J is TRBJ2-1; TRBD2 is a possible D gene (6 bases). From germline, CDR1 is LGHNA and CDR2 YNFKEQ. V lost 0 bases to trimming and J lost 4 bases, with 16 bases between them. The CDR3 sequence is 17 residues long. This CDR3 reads CASSQEGRTRLYNEQFF. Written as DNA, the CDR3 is TGTGCCAGCAGCCAAGAAGGGAGGACACGACTTTACAATGAGCAGTTCTTC.

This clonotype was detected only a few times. In nucleotides, the CDR3 is TGCGCCAGCAGCCGCAGGGAGATGGACACTGAAGCTTTCTTT. Translating it yields CASSRREMDTEAFF. The V and J genes are TRBV4-1 and TRBJ1-1, with D possibly matching TRBD1 (5 bases). Germline V gene lookup returns CDR1 MGHRA and CDR2 YSYEKL. The CDR3 sequence is 14 residues long. The V gene lost 4 bases and the J gene lost 3 bases, with 12 bases spanning the gap.

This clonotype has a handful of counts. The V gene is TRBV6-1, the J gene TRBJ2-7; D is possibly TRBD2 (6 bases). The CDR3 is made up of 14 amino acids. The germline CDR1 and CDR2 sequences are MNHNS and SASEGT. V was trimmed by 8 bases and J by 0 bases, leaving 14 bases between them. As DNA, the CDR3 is TGTGCCAGCCTGGTTAGCGGTAACTCCTACGAGCAGTACTTC. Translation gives CASLVSGNSYEQYF.

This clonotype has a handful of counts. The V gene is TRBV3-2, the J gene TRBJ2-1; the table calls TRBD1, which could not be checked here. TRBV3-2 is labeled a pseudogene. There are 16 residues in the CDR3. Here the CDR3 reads CASSQDRGISYNEQFF. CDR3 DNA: TGTGCCAGCAGCCAAGACCGGGGTATCTCCTACAATGAGCAGTTCTTC.

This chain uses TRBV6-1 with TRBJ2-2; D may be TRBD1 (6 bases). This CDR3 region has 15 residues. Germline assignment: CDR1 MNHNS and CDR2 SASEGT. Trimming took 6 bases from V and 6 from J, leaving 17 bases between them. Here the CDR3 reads CASSHSGGGSGELFF. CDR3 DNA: TGTGCCAGCAGCCACAGTGGGGGCGGGTCCGGGGAGCTGTTTTTT.

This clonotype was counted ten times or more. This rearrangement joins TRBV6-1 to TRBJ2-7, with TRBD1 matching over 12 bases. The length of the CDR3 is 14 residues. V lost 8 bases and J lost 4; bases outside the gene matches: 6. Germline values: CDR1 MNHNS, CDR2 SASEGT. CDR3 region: CASGTGGRGYEQYF. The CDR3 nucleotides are TGTGCCAGCGGGACAGGGGGCAGGGGGTACGAGCAGTACTTC.

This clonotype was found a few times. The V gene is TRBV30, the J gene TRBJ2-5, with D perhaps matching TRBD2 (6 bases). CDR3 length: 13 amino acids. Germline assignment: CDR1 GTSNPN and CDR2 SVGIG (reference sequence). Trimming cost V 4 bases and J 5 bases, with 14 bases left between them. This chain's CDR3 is CAWTSGRQETQYF. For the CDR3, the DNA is TGTGCCTGGACATCTGGGAGGCAGGAGACCCAGTACTTC.

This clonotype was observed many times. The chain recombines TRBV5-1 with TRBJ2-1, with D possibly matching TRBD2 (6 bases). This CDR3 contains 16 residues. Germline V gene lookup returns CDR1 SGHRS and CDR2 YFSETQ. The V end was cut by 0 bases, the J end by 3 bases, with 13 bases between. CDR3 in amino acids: CASSLDPRLGYNEQFF. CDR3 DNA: TGCGCCAGCAGCTTGGACCCCCGACTAGGCTACAATGAGCAGTTCTTC. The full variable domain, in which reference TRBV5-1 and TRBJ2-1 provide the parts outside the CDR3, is KAGVTQTPRYLIKTRGQQVTLSCSPISGHRSVSWYQQTPGQGLQFLFEYFSETQRNKGNFPGRFSGRQFSNSRSEMNVSTLELGDSALYLCASSLDPRLGYNEQFFGPGTRLTVL.

This chain's CDR3 is CASSDGAGLTYEQYF. As DNA, the CDR3 is TGTGCCAGCAGTGACGGAGCGGGCCTTACCTACGAGCAGTACTTC. The chain uses TRBV2 and TRBJ2-7, with a weak D call TRBD2 (6 bases). Germline V lookup: CDR1 SNHLY, CDR2 FYNNEI. The CDR3 has 15 amino acids. Trimming removed 3 bases at V and 2 bases at J, with 14 bases between.

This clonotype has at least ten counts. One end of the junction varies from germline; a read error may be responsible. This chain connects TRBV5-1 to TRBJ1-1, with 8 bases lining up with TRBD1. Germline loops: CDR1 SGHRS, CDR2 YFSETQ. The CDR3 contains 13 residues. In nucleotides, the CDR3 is TGTGCCAGCAGTGGTACAGGGGGCACTGAAGCTTTCTTT. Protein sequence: CASSGTGGTEAFF.

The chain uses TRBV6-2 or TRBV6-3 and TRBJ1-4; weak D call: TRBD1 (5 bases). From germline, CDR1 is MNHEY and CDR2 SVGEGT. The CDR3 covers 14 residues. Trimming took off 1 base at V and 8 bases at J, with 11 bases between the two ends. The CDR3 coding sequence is TGTGCCAGCAGTTACTTAGGGGCGGACGAAAAACTGTTTTTT. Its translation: CASSYLGADEKLFF.

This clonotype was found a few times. The CDR3 region is CATSRDSSGTYYGYTF. The CDR3 coding sequence is TGTGCCACCAGCAGAGATTCCTCCGGGACGTACTATGGCTACACCTTC. The V gene is TRBV15, the J gene TRBJ1-2, with D possibly TRBD1 on 5 matching bases. The CDR3 has 16 residues. CDR1 and CDR2 from the germline V gene are LNHNV and YYDKDF (reference sequence). With 0 bases removed from V and 3 bases from J, the gap between germline ends came to 14 bases.

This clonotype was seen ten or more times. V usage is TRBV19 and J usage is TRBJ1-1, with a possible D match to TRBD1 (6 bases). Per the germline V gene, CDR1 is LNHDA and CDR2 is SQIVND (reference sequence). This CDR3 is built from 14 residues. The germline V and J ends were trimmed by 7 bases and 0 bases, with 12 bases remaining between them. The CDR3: CASTPDSMNTEAFF. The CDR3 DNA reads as TGTGCCAGTACCCCGGACAGCATGAACACTGAAGCTTTCTTT. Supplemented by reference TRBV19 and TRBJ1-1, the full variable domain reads DGGITQSPKYLFRKEGQNVTLSCEQNLNHDAMYWYRQDPGQGLRLIYYSQIVNDFQKGDIAEGYSVSREKKESFPLTVTSAQKNPTAFYLCASTPDSMNTEAFFGQGTRLTVV.

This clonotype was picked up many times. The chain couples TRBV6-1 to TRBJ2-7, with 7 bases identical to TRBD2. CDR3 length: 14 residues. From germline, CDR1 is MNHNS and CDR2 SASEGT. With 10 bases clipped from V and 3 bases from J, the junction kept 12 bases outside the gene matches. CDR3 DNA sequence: TGTGCCATCACAGCGGGACTTGGAGTCTACGAGCAGTACTTC. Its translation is CAITAGLGVYEQYF.

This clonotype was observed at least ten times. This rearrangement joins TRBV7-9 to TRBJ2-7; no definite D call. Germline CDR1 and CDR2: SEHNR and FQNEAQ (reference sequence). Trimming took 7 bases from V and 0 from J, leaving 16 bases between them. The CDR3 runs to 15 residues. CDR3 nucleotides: TGTGCCAGCATCATGGCGGACGGTAGCTCCTACGAGCAGTACTTC. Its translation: CASIMADGSSYEQYF.